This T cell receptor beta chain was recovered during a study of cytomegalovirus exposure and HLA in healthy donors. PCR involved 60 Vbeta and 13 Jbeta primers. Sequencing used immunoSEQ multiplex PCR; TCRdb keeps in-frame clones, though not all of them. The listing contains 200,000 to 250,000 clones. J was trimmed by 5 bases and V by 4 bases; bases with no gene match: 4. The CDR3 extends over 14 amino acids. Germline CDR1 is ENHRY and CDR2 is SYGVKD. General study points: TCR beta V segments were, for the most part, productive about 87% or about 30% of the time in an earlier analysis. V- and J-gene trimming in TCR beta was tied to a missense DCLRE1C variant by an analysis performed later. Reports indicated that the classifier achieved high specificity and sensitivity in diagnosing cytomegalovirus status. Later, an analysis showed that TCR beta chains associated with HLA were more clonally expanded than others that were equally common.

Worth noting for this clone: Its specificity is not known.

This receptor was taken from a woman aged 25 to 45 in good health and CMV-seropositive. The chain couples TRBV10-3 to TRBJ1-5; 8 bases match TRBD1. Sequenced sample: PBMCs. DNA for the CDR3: TGTGCCATCAGTGGGACAGGGAGCCATCAGCCCCAGCATTTT. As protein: CAISGTGSHQPQHF.